A single sample gave rise to the 9 T cell receptor beta chains below, sequenced in a study of HIV-infected children after antiretroviral therapy interruption (dated by TCRdb to between 2018 and 2021). According to the study, the label for this sample's treatment or condition signals: PENTA 11 planned treatment interruption arm or continuous ART arm. Library preparation employed 3' RACE. The instrument was an Illumina MiSeq. TCR libraries were constructed from RNA with a 3' RACE protocol that used unique molecular identifiers to correct for PCR amplification bias. Starting from the raw public reads, TCRdb applied fastp trimming at Q25, assembled clones with MiXCR and retained in-frame beta chains. Each entry merges the rows of one CDR3 protein and shows their most common DNA and genes. In all, the sample holds about 89,000 distinct CDR3 sequences, and roughly 6.7% of those were seen once. The ten largest clones capture roughly 1% of the sample.

Here the sequenced sample was CD45RA+ CD4+ T cells from PBMCs, pooled from several time points, taken from a donor given antiretroviral therapy, either interrupted or continuous. The cell subset or site label on this specimen signifies: naive CD4+ CD45RA+ CD45RO- T cells. These TCRs come from a pool of human donors with HIV.

The table lists this clonotype with many counts. The chain uses TRBV18 and TRBJ1-5; no firm D call. From germline, CDR1 is KGHSH and CDR2 LQKENI. V lost 6 bases and J 4 bases, leaving 10 bases between the germline ends. The CDR3 totals 13 residues. CDR3 residues: CASSPHRNQPQHF. In DNA form, the CDR3 reads TGTGCCAGCTCCCCTCATAGAAATCAGCCCCAGCATTTT.

In its sample, this clonotype was seen a few times. The rearrangement links TRBV6-6 to TRBJ2-7; 9 bases are a match to TRBD1. CDR1 is MNHNY, CDR2 SVGAGI, per germline (reference sequence). J lost 1 base, V lost 7 bases, and 5 bases had no gene match. CDR3 length equals 14 residues. The CDR3 DNA sequence: TGTGCCAGCACCCCGGGACAGGGATCCTACGAGCAGTACTTC. Translating it yields CASTPGQGSYEQYF.

This clonotype occurred a few times. The chain has TRBV12-3 or TRBV12-4 and TRBJ2-5; TRBD2 matches 16 bases. The CDR3 is 21 residues long. V was clipped by 3 bases and J by 2 bases; unmatched bases: 15. In DNA form, the CDR3 reads TGTGCCAGCAGTTTTAGGGGGACTAGCGGGAGGGCCAGGGGGGGGCAAGAGACCCAGTACTTC. This encodes CASSFRGTSGRARGGQETQYF.

This clonotype was observed many times. The chain carries TRBV28 and TRBJ1-4; TRBD1 might be the D (5 bases). V was clipped by 6 bases and J by 2 bases, with 10 bases between them. The length of the CDR3 is 14 residues. Germline CDR1 and CDR2: MDHEN and SYDVKM. The DNA for the CDR3 is TGTGCCAGCAGATCGGGGGGGACTAATGAAAAACTGTTTTTT. Translation gives CASRSGGTNEKLFF.

In this sample, this clonotype turned up many times. This rearrangement joins TRBV19 to TRBJ1-5, with 8 positions matching TRBD1. The CDR3 totals 18 residues. The J segment lost 4 bases and the V segment lost 3 bases, leaving 14 bases of the junction unmatched. Germline CDR1 is LNHDA and CDR2 is SQIVND (reference sequence). The CDR3 DNA is TGTGCCAGTAGTATCCCCGGCAGGGGGCTTGGATGGAATCAGCCCCAGCATTTT. The encoded protein is CASSIPGRGLGWNQPQHF.

This clonotype has ten or more counts. The CDR3 sequence is CSASPIAGGSGNEQFF. The CDR3 DNA reads TGCAGTGCTAGCCCCATAGCGGGAGGGTCCGGCAATGAGCAGTTCTTC. The V and J genes are TRBV20-1 and TRBJ2-1, with 11 bases fitting TRBD2. V lost 3 bases, J lost 6 bases, and 10 bases stayed unmatched. CDR1 is DFQATT and CDR2 is SNEGSKA in the germline V gene (reference sequence). This CDR3 spans 16 amino acids.

The J gene is TRBJ2-4, the V gene TRBV14; TRBD1 matches 8 bases. The J segment lost 1 base and the V segment lost 5 bases, leaving 4 bases of the junction unmatched. The CDR3 extends over 15 amino acids. The V gene's germline CDR1 is SGHDN and CDR2 FVKESK. The CDR3 region is CASSERQGAKNIQYF. The CDR3 DNA follows: TGTGCCAGCAGCGAGAGACAGGGGGCCAAAAACATTCAGTACTTC.

This clonotype was seen more than once but under ten times. The chain is built from TRBV18 and TRBJ1-5; D is uncertain. V was shortened by 3 bases and J by 0 bases, with 6 bases between the two germline ends. The CDR3 is made up of 14 amino acids. The germline gives CDR1 KGHSH, CDR2 LQKENI. The CDR3 DNA follows: TGTGCCAGCTCACCGTCAGGTAGCAATCAGCCCCAGCATTTT. Translating gives CASSPSGSNQPQHF.

In its sample, this clonotype was seen a few times. The chain links TRBV5-1 to TRBJ2-3; D assignment may be TRBD1 or TRBD2 (5 bases each). The length of the CDR3 is 16 residues. V lost 0 bases and J 0 bases, leaving 11 bases between the germline ends. CDR1 is SGHRS, CDR2 YFSETQ, per germline. The chain's CDR3 is CASSLEGPTSTDTQYF. In DNA, the CDR3 is TGCGCCAGCAGCTTGGAGGGACCCACTAGCACAGATACGCAGTATTTT.